The present TCR beta chain was sequenced within a study of T cell responses to AZD1222 COVID-19 vaccine. V trimming: 7 bases; J trimming: 7 bases; junction bases outside the gene matches: 14. CDR3 length: 16 residues. Per germline, CDR1 LNHDA and CDR2 SQIVND (reference sequence). About this clone itself: The antigen is unknown.

Clones were sequenced by immunoSEQ multiplex PCR, and TCRdb holds only the in-frame ones, with some missing. The table has around 100,000 clones, more than 85% seen once; the top ten hold approximately 5%. Study-wide points: Two AZD1222 administrations were followed by greater Spike-specific TCR breadth and depth. Donors in the cohort were predominantly white British and more often female, and clonal diversity was possibly underestimated. Of the AZD1222 recipients, only 5 or 6 were seropositive at baseline. Unmutated variant regions reportedly attract nearly half of all spike-specific TCRs.

The specimen was peripheral blood, collected on day 0 of AZD1222 vaccination. The rearrangement joins TRBV19 to TRBJ1-5, with 9 bases aligning to TRBD1. The sequence was obtained from an adult in good health. Written as DNA, the CDR3 is TGTGCCAGTACCATTGGGACAGGGTCAGTTGAACAGCCCCAGCATTTT. As protein: CASTIGTGSVEQPQHF.